This T cell receptor beta chain derives from a study of T cell responses to AZD1222 COVID-19 vaccine. Findings and limits, study-wide: Clonal diversity was possibly underestimated, and the donors were mostly white British, with more females. Reportedly, nearly half the spike-specific TCRs target unmutated variant regions. Breadth and depth of Spike-specific TCRs rose after two AZD1222 doses.

Profiling relied on immunoSEQ multiplex PCR, and the TCRdb table lists in-frame clones only, not all of them. Found here are about 120,000 clones, roughly 90% of them singletons; the top ten hold about 3.5%. In regard to this clone: What it binds is unknown.

Trimming at V came to 0 bases and at J to 4 bases, leaving 8 bases not matched to a gene. Germline lookup yields CDR1 SGDLS and CDR2 YYNGEE. The CDR3 runs 17 residues. The clonotype originates from an adult in good health. The sample in question was peripheral blood, obtained on day 0 of AZD1222 vaccination. V is TRBV9 and J is TRBJ1-2; 11 nucleotides align to TRBD1. CDR3 residues: CASSVGNRDRGAYGYTF. For the CDR3, the DNA is TGTGCCAGCAGCGTAGGTAACCGGGACAGGGGGGCCTATGGCTACACCTTC. The full variable domain, its missing parts supplied by reference TRBV9 and TRBJ1-2, is DSGVTQTPKHLITATGQRVTLRCSPRSGDLSVYWYQQSLDQGLQFLIQYYNGEERAKGNILERFSAQQFPDLHSELNLSSLELGDSALYFCASSVGNRDRGAYGYTFGSGTRLTVV.